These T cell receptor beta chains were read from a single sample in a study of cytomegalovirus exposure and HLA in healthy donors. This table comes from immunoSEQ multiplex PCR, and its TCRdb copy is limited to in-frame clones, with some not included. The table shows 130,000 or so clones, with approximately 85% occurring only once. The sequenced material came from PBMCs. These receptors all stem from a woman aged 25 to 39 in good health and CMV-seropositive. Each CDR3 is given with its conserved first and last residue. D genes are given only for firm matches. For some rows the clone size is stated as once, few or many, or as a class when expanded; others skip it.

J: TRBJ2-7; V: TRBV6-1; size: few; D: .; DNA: TGTGCCAGCAGTGAAGGGGCAGCCGAAGACTACGAGCAGTACTTC; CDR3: CASSEGAAEDYEQYF
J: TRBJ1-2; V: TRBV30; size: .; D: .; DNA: TGTGCCTGGAGTGTATGGCCACTATATGGCTACACCTTC; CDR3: CAWSVWPLYGYTF
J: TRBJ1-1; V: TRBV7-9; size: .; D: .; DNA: TGTGCCAGCAGCTTAGGGGGGGTTAAAGACACTGAAGCTTTCTTT; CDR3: CASSLGGVKDTEAFF
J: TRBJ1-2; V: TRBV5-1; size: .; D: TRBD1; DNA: TGCGCCAGCAGCTTGGCGGGACAGGTCTTTGACTATGGCTACACCTTC; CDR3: CASSLAGQVFDYGYTF
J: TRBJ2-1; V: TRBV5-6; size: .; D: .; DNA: TGTGCCAGCAGCTTGGCCCTTGTGAATGAGCAGTTCTTC; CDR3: CASSLALVNEQFF
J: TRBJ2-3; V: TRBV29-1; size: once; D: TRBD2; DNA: TGCAGCGTTGACCTCATAGCGGGGGGGAGCACAGATACGCAGTATTTT; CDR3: CSVDLIAGGSTDTQYF
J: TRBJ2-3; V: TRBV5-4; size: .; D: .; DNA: TGTGCCAGCAGCTTGGCCAAAGTTGGCGGGAGCACAGATACGCAGTATTTT; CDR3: CASSLAKVGGSTDTQYF
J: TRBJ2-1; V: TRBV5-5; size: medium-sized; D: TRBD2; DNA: TGTGCCAGCAGCTTGGAGGCTAGCGGGGGAGGGAAACAGTTCTTC; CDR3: CASSLEASGGGKQFF
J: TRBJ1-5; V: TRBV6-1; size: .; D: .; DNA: TGTGCCAGCAGTGATTATAGCAATCAGCCCCAGCATTTT; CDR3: CASSDYSNQPQHF
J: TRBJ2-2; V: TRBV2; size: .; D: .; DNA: TGTGCCAGCGCAGACTTGTACACCGGGGAGCTGTTTTTT; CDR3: CASADLYTGELFF
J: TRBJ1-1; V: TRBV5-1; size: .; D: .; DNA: TGCGCCAGCAGCCCTGTCCGGGGCACTGAAGCTTTCTTT; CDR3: CASSPVRGTEAFF
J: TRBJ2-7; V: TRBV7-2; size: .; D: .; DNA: TGTGCCAGCAACTCTATCCTCGGGGGAGCCTACGAGCAGTACTTC; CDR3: CASNSILGGAYEQYF
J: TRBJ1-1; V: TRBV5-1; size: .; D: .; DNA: TGCGCCAGCAGCTTGGAGACAGGAGGAACTGAAGCTTTCTTT; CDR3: CASSLETGGTEAFF
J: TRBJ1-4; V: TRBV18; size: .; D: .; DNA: TGTGCCAGCTCACCCGGGGCAACTAATGAAAAACTGTTTTTT; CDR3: CASSPGATNEKLFF